This T cell receptor beta chain appears in the sequencing data of a study of blood T cell dynamics during melanoma immunotherapy. Points from the study as a whole: Whether repertoire-driving clones were melanoma-specific could not be determined.

The protocol was immunoSEQ multiplex PCR, while the TCRdb copy is restricted to in-frame clones and leaves out a portion. The data contain around 15,000 clones, 70% to 90% of them seen just once; the ten biggest clones take up approximately 4.2%. The CDR3 runs to 17 residues. CDR1 and CDR2 (germline): SGDLS, YYNGEE. Trimming cost V 5 bases and J 5 bases; bases outside gene matches: 12. Time point given: pre-treatment baseline. Samples come from before therapy and from week 3 after the first blockade cycle. Apart from a couple of fast progressors, RECIST 1.1 response was judged 12 weeks post-infusion. As to this clone: The target antigen is unknown.

This chain joins TRBV9 and TRBJ2-3, with TRBD2 matching over 12 bases. The specimen was blood, collected from a patient treated with checkpoint blockade. This sequence was found in a human donor with melanoma. The CDR3 region has the DNA TGTGCCAGCAGTAGAGGGCTAGCGGGGGGGCGATTAGATACGCAGTATTTT. It encodes CASSRGLAGGRLDTQYF.